The TCR beta chain under discussion was sequenced for a study of blood T cell repertoires in COVID-19. At the level of the study: COVID-19 samples from acute and convalescent phases originated in the United States, Italy and Spain. PBMCs, B-cell-depleted T cells, or T cells provided the cDNA or gDNA that made up the material.

The length of the CDR3 is 13 residues. The V gene lost 4 bases and the J gene lost 0 bases, with 5 bases spanning the gap. Germline CDR1 and CDR2: SGDLS and YYNGEE. Authors' data handling: Amplification from reference gene primers served as the basis for estimated nucleated cell counts. Sequenced by immunoSEQ multiplex PCR; TCRdb stores in-frame clones only, minus some. The V and J calls and clone size are taken from that table; D and trimming were inferred from the DNA. The sample records over 150,000 clones, around 90% being singletons. Seattle researchers signed up patients amid active infection and tracked them longitudinally.

This receptor was taken from a man aged 18 to 30 with COVID-19, enrolled during active disease. The sequencing input was peripheral blood. This chain joins TRBV9 and TRBJ2-1; D unclear. For the CDR3, the DNA is TGTGCCAGCAGCCCGGGCTCCTACAATGAGCAGTTCTTC. Residues: CASSPGSYNEQFF.